These T cell receptor beta chains were read from a single sample in a study of spatial heterogeneity in lung cancer. TCRdb reprocessed the 5' RACE reads with MiXCR, giving one entry per CDR3 protein. The sample includes fewer than 11,000 distinct CDR3 sequences, approximately 12% of them seen just once. This sample comprised lung tumor tissue, obtained at surgery. These receptors all stem from a male donor with early-stage non-small cell lung cancer. The CDR3 runs from the conserved cysteine through the conserved F or W. Fields, in order: clone size, V gene, D gene, J gene, CDR3 DNA, CDR3 protein. The D gene is left open where the match is weak. Size values are once, few and many counts, or a class for expanded clones, and some rows have none.

abundance: many
v_gene: TRBV12-3/TRBV12-4
d_gene: NA
j_gene: TRBJ2-3
CDR3nt: TGTGCCAGCAGTTCCCCTCCGGGCCTCTATACGCAGTATTTT
CDR3aa: CASSSPPGLYTQYF

abundance: few
v_gene: TRBV20-1
d_gene: NA
j_gene: TRBJ2-1
CDR3nt: TGCAGTGCTAGATACGGACTGTGGGACAATGAGCAGTTCTTC
CDR3aa: CSARYGLWDNEQFF

abundance: many
v_gene: TRBV12-3/TRBV12-4
d_gene: TRBD1
j_gene: TRBJ1-1
CDR3nt: TGTGCCAGCACCGATGGACAGGGGGTACCTGAAGCTTTCTTT
CDR3aa: CASTDGQGVPEAFF

abundance: many
v_gene: TRBV4-1
d_gene: TRBD2
j_gene: TRBJ2-1
CDR3nt: TGCGCCAGCAGCCAAGGTACGGGACTAGCGGGAGAAAGACGTTGGAATGAGCAGTTCTTC
CDR3aa: CASSQGTGLAGERRWNEQFF

abundance: many
v_gene: TRBV19
d_gene: NA
j_gene: TRBJ2-3
CDR3nt: TGTGCCAGTAGTATAGGTCCCGCGGATACGCAGTATTTT
CDR3aa: CASSIGPADTQYF

abundance: many
v_gene: TRBV20-1
d_gene: NA
j_gene: TRBJ1-5
CDR3nt: TGCAGTGCTAGAGATTTACGGGATAGCAATCAGCCCCAGCATTTT
CDR3aa: CSARDLRDSNQPQHF

abundance: medium-sized
v_gene: TRBV5-6
d_gene: NA
j_gene: TRBJ1-2
CDR3nt: TGTGCCAGCAGCTTCCCCCGGGACACTTATAACTATGGCTACACCTTC
CDR3aa: CASSFPRDTYNYGYTF

abundance: once
v_gene: TRBV24-1
d_gene: NA
j_gene: TRBJ2-7
CDR3nt: TGTGCCACCAGTGATCCCTCGCAGGGGACTGAGCAGTACTTC
CDR3aa: CATSDPSQGTEQYF

abundance: many
v_gene: TRBV10-3
d_gene: TRBD1
j_gene: TRBJ1-2
CDR3nt: TGTGCCATCAGAGGTAGACAGGGAATTGTCTATGGCTACACCTTC
CDR3aa: CAIRGRQGIVYGYTF

abundance: many
v_gene: TRBV6-2/TRBV6-3
d_gene: TRBD2
j_gene: TRBJ2-1
CDR3nt: TGTGCCAGCAGACCCCCCCTAGCGGGAGGCCACAATGAGCAGTTCTTC
CDR3aa: CASRPPLAGGHNEQFF

abundance: NA
v_gene: TRBV6-6
d_gene: NA
j_gene: TRBJ1-1
CDR3nt: TGTGCCAGCAGTATACAGGGCTCGAACACTGAAGCTTTCTTT
CDR3aa: CASSIQGSNTEAFF

abundance: medium-sized
v_gene: TRBV7-2
d_gene: NA
j_gene: TRBJ1-1
CDR3nt: TGTGCCAGCAGCCGATCAGTAATAGACACTGAAGCTTTCTTT
CDR3aa: CASSRSVIDTEAFF

abundance: many
v_gene: TRBV15
d_gene: NA
j_gene: TRBJ2-1
CDR3nt: TGTGCCACCAGCAGAGAAGGGGGCAATGAGCAGTTCTTC
CDR3aa: CATSREGGNEQFF

abundance: many
v_gene: TRBV6-6
d_gene: NA
j_gene: TRBJ1-6
CDR3nt: TGTGCCAGCAGTTATCAGAGCCCGAATTCACCCCTCCACTTT
CDR3aa: CASSYQSPNSPLHF

abundance: large
v_gene: TRBV3-1
d_gene: NA
j_gene: TRBJ1-1
CDR3nt: TGTGCCAGCAGCCAAGCAGTGGTAGCCACTGAAGCTTTCTTT
CDR3aa: CASSQAVVATEAFF